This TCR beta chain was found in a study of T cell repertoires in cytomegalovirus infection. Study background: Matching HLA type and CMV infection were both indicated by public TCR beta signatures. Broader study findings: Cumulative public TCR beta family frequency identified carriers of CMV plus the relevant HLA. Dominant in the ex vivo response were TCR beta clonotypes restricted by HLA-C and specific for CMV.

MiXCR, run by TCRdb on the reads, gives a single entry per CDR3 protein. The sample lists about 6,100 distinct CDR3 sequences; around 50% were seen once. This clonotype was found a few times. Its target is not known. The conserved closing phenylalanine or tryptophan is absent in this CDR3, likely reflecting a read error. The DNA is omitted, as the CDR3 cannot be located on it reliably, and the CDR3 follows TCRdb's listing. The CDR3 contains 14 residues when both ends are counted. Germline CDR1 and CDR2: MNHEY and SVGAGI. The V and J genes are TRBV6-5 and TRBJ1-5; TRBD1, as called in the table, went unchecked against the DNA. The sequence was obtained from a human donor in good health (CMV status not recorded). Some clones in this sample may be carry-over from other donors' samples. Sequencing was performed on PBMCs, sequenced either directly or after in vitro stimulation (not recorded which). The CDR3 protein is CASSVGQKNQPHHL.